Described below is a single TCR beta chain sequence and its context. Its specificity is not known. The treatment denotes: oral pan-JAK inhibitor, 5-10 mg twice daily. Per the germline V gene, CDR1 is SGHRS and CDR2 is YFSETQ. This CDR3 has 15 amino acids. The V and J ends lost 5 bases and 7 bases respectively, with 19 bases between them. Following RNA extraction, reverse transcription yielded cDNA that acted as the sequencing template. Repertoires were generated with immunoSEQ multiplex PCR, while TCRdb's copy carries only in-frame clones and drops some. The table records about 74,000 clones, approximately 29% of them present only once. The sample originates from a study of CD8+ T cells in alopecia areata. Study background: Scoring of treated patients' severity used the percentage of affected scalp area.

Study findings and constraints: Higher clonality was seen in lesional scalp than in normal scalp, especially in alopecia totalis/universalis.

Sequencing used CD8+ T cells sorted from blood, obtained at week 4, from a patient treated with tofacitinib. The rearrangement uses TRBV5-1 and TRBJ2-1; D is perhaps TRBD2 (10 bases). The sequence was obtained from a human donor with alopecia areata. CDR3 protein: CASRPTSGTGNEQFF. CDR3 nucleotide sequence: TGCGCCAGCAGGCCTACTAGCGGGACAGGGAATGAGCAGTTCTTC.